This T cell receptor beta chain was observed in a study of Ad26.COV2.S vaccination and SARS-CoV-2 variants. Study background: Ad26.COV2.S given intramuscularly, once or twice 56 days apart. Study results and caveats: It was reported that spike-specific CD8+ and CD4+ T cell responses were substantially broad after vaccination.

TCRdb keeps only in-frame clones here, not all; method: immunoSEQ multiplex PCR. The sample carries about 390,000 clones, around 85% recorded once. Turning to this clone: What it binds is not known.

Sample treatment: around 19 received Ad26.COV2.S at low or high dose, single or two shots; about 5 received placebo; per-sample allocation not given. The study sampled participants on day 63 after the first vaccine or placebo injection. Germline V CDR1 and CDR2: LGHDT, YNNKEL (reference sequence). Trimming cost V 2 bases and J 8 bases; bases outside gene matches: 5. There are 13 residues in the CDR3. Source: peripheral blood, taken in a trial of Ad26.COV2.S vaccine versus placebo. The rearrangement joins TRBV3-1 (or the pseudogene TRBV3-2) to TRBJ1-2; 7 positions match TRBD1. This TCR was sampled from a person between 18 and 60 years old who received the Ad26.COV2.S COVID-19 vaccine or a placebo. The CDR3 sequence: CASSQPRGGGYTF. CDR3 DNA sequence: TGTGCCAGCAGCCAACCCAGGGGGGGAGGCTACACCTTC.